The 18 T cell receptor beta chains in this list originate from one sample, sequenced in a study of technical replicates of blood from a few donors. Clones were read by immunoSEQ multiplex PCR, and TCRdb kept only the in-frame ones, dropping some. This sample has approximately 12,000 clones, with around nine tenths found just once. Sequences were obtained from PBMCs. The source is a human donor in good health.

The chain has TRBV30 and TRBJ1-1; 8 nucleotides match TRBD1. The CDR3 has 14 amino acids. Unmatched junction bases numbered 6, after V lost 5 bases and J lost 1 base. Germline V gives CDR1 GTSNPN, CDR2 SVGIG (reference sequence). As DNA, the CDR3 is TGTGCCTGGGGACTACAGGGGGGGAACACTGAAGCTTTCTTT. Amino acids: CAWGLQGGNTEAFF. The full variable domain, rest sourced from reference TRBV30 and TRBJ1-1, is SQTIHQWPATLVQPVGSPLSLECTVEGTSNPNLYWYRQAAGRGLQLLFYSVGIGQISSEVPQNLSASRPQDRQFILSSKKLLLSDSGFYLCAWGLQGGNTEAFFGQGTRLTVV.

V usage is TRBV6-1 and J usage is TRBJ1-1; 10 bases are shared with TRBD1. J lost 5 bases, V lost 10 bases, and 10 bases had no gene match. The CDR3 contains 14 residues. Germline-derived CDR1 and CDR2 are MNHNS and SASEGT. The CDR3 is CATELGQGRTEAFF. The DNA for the CDR3 is TGTGCCACCGAGCTGGGACAGGGGCGGACTGAAGCTTTCTTT.

The chain couples TRBV5-1 to TRBJ2-7; 11 bases map to TRBD2. Germline CDR1 reads SGHRS; CDR2 reads YFSETQ. The CDR3 is made up of 14 amino acids. V was pared by 4 bases and J by 6 bases, with 6 bases of the junction left unmatched. The CDR3 nucleotides read TGCGCCAGCAGCAATAGCGGGAGGGCGGGCGAGCAGTACTTC. Its translation is CASSNSGRAGEQYF. The variable domain in full, with the rest retrieved from reference TRBV5-1 and TRBJ2-7, is KAGVTQTPRYLIKTRGQQVTLSCSPISGHRSVSWYQQTPGQGLQFLFEYFSETQRNKGNFPGRFSGRQFSNSRSEMNVSTLELGDSALYLCASSNSGRAGEQYFGPGTRLTVT.

The chain carries TRBV10-3 and TRBJ2-1; TRBD2 matches 14 bases. CDR1 and CDR2 from the germline V gene are ENHRY and SYGVKD. The V segment lost 2 bases and the J segment 7 bases; nucleotides outside the gene matches: 1. The CDR3 totals 15 residues. The CDR3 protein is CAISEGTSGSNEQFF. The DNA for the CDR3 is TGTGCCATCAGTGAGGGGACTAGCGGGAGTAATGAGCAGTTCTTC.

The rearrangement uses TRBV5-1 and TRBJ1-1; 7 bases align to TRBD1. Germline V gene sequence: CDR1 SGHRS, CDR2 YFSETQ. The CDR3 has 14 residues. V was pared by 0 bases and J by 7 bases, with 6 bases of the junction left unmatched. This chain's CDR3 is CASSLAPTGNEAFF. For the CDR3, the DNA is TGCGCCAGCAGCTTGGCGCCGACAGGGAATGAAGCTTTCTTT.

The V gene is TRBV2, the J gene TRBJ2-3; D unclear. CDR3 size: 12 residues. Germline assignment: CDR1 SNHLY and CDR2 FYNNEI. Between the trimmed V and J ends, which lost 3 bases and 4 bases, there was a span of 5 bases. CDR3 sequence: CASSDRADTQYF. CDR3 bases: TGTGCCAGCAGTGACCGTGCAGATACGCAGTATTTT. The full variable domain, rest sourced from reference TRBV2 and TRBJ2-3, is EPEVTQTPSHQVTQMGQEVILRCVPISNHLYFYWYRQILGQKVEFLVSFYNNEISEKSEIFDDQFSVERPDGSNFTLKIRSTKLEDSAMYFCASSDRADTQYFGPGTRLTVL.

The rearrangement uses TRBV11-2 and TRBJ2-3; no firm D call. Germline values: CDR1 SGHAT, CDR2 FQNNGV. The CDR3 spans 15 residues. V lost 1 base and J lost 2, with 10 bases in between. CDR3 sequence (DNA): TGTGCCAGCAGCTTAGTACTTCCCAACACAGATACGCAGTATTTT. Its protein is CASSLVLPNTDTQYF. The full variable domain, with the rest looked up from reference TRBV11-2 and TRBJ2-3, is EAGVAQSPRYKIIEKRQSVAFWCNPISGHATLYWYQQILGQGPKLLIQFQNNGVVDDSQLPKDRFSAERLKGVDSTLKIQPAKLEDSAVYLCASSLVLPNTDTQYFGPGTRLTVL.

V gene TRBV5-8 combines with J gene TRBJ2-7, with 7 bases matching TRBD1. The V and J ends lost 4 bases and 3 bases, in that order; junction bases with no gene match: 4. Germline CDR1 reads SGHTS; CDR2 reads YDEGEE. The CDR3 totals 13 residues. In DNA form, the CDR3 reads TGTGCCAGCAGCCACGGGACAGACTACGAGCAGTACTTC. Amino acid sequence: CASSHGTDYEQYF.

The genes are TRBV21-1 and TRBJ1-6. TRBV21-1 is marked as a pseudogene. The CDR3 consists of 12 residues. The chain's CDR3 is CASTLGGSPLHF. CDR3 bases: TGTGCCAGCACCTTAGGAGGATCACCCCTCCACTTT.

The V and J genes are TRBV29-1 and TRBJ2-7, with 10 nucleotides matching TRBD2. The CDR3 is 15 amino acids. Looked up from germline, CDR1 is SQVTM and CDR2 is ANQGSEA. Unmatched junction bases numbered 3, after V lost 1 base and J lost 0 bases. CDR3 amino acids: CSVEVIAGGSYEQYF. The CDR3, as DNA: TGCAGCGTTGAAGTGATAGCGGGAGGCTCCTACGAGCAGTACTTC.

This rearrangement joins TRBV4-2 to TRBJ2-1; weak D call: TRBD2 (6 bases). The V end was cut by 0 bases, the J end by 4 bases, with 10 bases between. The germline gives CDR1 LGHNA, CDR2 YNFKEQ. The CDR3 runs 15 residues. The CDR3 sequence is CASSQERDGYNEQFF. CDR3 coding DNA: TGTGCCAGCAGCCAAGAGCGGGATGGGTACAATGAGCAGTTCTTC.

The chain links TRBV14 to TRBJ2-2; 12 bases fit TRBD2. This CDR3 comprises 19 residues. In germline, CDR1 is SGHDN, CDR2 FVKESK. Germline trimming cut 0 bases from V and 5 bases from J; bases unmatched to any gene: 10. CDR3 sequence: CASSQDPLAGGLKTGELFF. The DNA of the CDR3 is TGTGCCAGCAGCCAAGACCCCCTAGCGGGAGGGTTGAAGACCGGGGAGCTGTTTTTT.

CDR3 region: CATSPYPGSTNEKLFF. The CDR3 nucleotides are TGTGCCACCAGCCCCTATCCCGGGTCAACTAATGAAAAACTGTTTTTT. V usage is TRBV15 and J usage is TRBJ1-4; D is unresolved. This CDR3 region has 16 residues. Trimming pared 5 bases from V and 0 bases from J, leaving 13 bases between. Germline CDR1 LNHNV, CDR2 YYDKDF (reference sequence).

This chain uses TRBV19 with TRBJ2-3, with 10 bases aligning to TRBD1. The V segment lost 7 bases and the J segment 0 bases; nucleotides outside the gene matches: 10. Germline CDR1 is LNHDA and CDR2 is SQIVND (reference sequence). CDR3 length: 17 residues. CDR3 residues: CASTDPTGGSSTDTQYF. CDR3 coding DNA: TGTGCCAGTACCGATCCGACAGGGGGCTCTAGCACAGATACGCAGTATTTT.

This chain connects TRBV7-9 to TRBJ2-7, with D possibly being TRBD1 (5 bases). Trimming removed 1 base at V and 2 bases at J, with 6 bases between. The V gene's germline CDR1 is SEHNR and CDR2 FQNEAQ (reference sequence). CDR3 length: 13 amino acids. CDR3 DNA: TGTGCCAGCAGCTTAGAGGGGACCTACGAGCAGTACTTC. Translated, it gives CASSLEGTYEQYF.

The DNA for the CDR3 is TGTGCCAGCAGCTTTAATGGCGGTACTGAAGCTTTCTTT. Its protein product is CASSFNGGTEAFF. This chain connects TRBV7-8 to TRBJ1-1; D ambiguous. Trimming left V 3 bases short and J 5 bases short, with 10 bases between. This CDR3 contains 13 residues. Germline-derived CDR1 and CDR2 are SGHVS and FQNEAQ.

The chain carries TRBV6-1 and TRBJ2-5; 15 nucleotides agree with TRBD2. The germline V gene encodes CDR1 MNHNS and CDR2 SASEGT. The V gene end was trimmed by 0 bases and the J gene end by 2 bases; junction bases not matched to a gene: 7. The CDR3 totals 19 residues. Written as DNA, the CDR3 is TGTGCCAGCAGTGAAGCGTGGGCCGGACTAGCGGGAGGGCAAGAGACCCAGTACTTC. Amino acid sequence: CASSEAWAGLAGGQETQYF.

The chain employs TRBV6-1 and TRBJ2-3, with 8 bases aligning to TRBD2. V shed 4 bases and J 6 bases; nucleotides not matched to a gene: 15. Germline lookup yields CDR1 MNHNS and CDR2 SASEGT. The CDR3 consists of 17 residues. CDR3 DNA sequence: TGTGCCAGCAGTGTGCGTAGACTAGCGCTTGCCATGGATACGCAGTATTTT. This sequence encodes CASSVRRLALAMDTQYF.